This T cell receptor (beta chain) was sequenced in a study of blood T cell repertoires in COVID-19. V lost 7 bases to trimming and J lost 4 bases; unmatched junction nucleotides: 10. The CDR3 consists of 15 residues. The germline CDR1 and CDR2 sequences are MNHEY and SMNVEV (reference sequence). This clone has a single count. This table comes from immunoSEQ multiplex PCR, and its TCRdb copy is limited to in-frame clones, with some not included. The sample carries roughly 400,000 clones, over 75% recorded once. The sample consisted of PBMCs or T cells enriched from blood (not recorded which). The receptor was derived from a woman aged 18-35 years who had been exposed to COVID-19. The chain recombines TRBV27 with TRBJ1-1; TRBD1 matches 9 bases. The CDR3 here is CASTPPTGGITEAFF. CDR3 coding DNA: TGTGCCAGCACCCCGCCGACAGGGGGAATCACTGAAGCTTTCTTT.